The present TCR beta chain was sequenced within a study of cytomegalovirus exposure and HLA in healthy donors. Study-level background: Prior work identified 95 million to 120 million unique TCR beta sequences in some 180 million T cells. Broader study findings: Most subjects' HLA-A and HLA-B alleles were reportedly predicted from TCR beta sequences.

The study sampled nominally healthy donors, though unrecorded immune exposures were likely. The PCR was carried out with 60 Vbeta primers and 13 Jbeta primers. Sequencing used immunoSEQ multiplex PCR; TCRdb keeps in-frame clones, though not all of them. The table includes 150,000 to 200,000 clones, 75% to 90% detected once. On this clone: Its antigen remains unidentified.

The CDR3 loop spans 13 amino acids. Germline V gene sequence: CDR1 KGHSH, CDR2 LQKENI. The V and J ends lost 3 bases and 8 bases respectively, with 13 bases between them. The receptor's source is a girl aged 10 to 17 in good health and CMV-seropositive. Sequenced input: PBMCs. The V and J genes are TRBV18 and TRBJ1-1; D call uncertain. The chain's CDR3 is CASSPTSTGEAFF. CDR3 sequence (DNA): TGTGCCAGCTCACCCACATCGACGGGAGAAGCTTTCTTT.